This paragraph reports one T cell receptor beta chain. Antigen specificity is unknown. J lost 2 bases, V lost 0 bases, and 5 bases had no gene match. The germline V gene has CDR1 SGHRS and CDR2 YFSETQ. The CDR3 extends over 18 amino acids. This entry is derived from a study of cytomegalovirus exposure and HLA in healthy donors. Turning to the study itself: Counted in an early data release were about 80 million unique TCRs from HLA-typed donors. The study, taken as a whole, reports: In a later analysis, common viral pathogens appeared linked to several of the most significant clusters. Rarity characterized most TCR sequences, yet some public TCRs appeared in many donors.

PCR was performed using 60 Vbeta and 13 Jbeta primers. Using immunoSEQ multiplex PCR, the repertoire was profiled, and TCRdb retains in-frame clones only, with some absent. The repertoire includes 130,000 to 150,000 clones, about 75% of them detected once, and less than 2% sits in the top ten. The sequence came from a woman aged 30 to 39 in good health and CMV-seronegative. Sequencing was carried out using PBMCs. This rearrangement joins TRBV5-1 to TRBJ2-6, with 10 bases aligning to TRBD2. The CDR3: CASSLAGLAGAGANVLTF. The CDR3 DNA reads TGCGCCAGCAGCTTGGCCGGTCTAGCGGGGGCTGGGGCCAACGTCCTGACTTTC.